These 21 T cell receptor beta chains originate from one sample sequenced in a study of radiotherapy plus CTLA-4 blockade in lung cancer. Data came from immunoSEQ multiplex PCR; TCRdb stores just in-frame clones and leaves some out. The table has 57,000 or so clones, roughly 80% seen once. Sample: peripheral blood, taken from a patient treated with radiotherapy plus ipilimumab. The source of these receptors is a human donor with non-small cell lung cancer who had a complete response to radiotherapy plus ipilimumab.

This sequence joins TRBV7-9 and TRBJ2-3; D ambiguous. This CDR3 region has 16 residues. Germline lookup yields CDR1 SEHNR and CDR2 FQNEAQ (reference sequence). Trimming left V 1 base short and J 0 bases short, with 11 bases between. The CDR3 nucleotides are TGTGCCAGCAGCTTAGAGTATCCCTATAGCACAGATACGCAGTATTTT. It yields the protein CASSLEYPYSTDTQYF.

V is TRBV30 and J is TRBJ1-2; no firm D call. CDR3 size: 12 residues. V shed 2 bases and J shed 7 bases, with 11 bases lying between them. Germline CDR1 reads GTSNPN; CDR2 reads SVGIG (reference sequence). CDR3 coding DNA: TGTGCCTGGAGTCCTGACATTTCTGGCTACACCTTC. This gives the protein CAWSPDISGYTF.

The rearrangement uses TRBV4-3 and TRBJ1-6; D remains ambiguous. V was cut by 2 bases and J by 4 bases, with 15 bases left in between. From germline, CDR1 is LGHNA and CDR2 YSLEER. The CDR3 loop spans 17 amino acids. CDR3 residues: CASSQSLSLSYNSPLHF. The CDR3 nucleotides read TGCGCCAGCAGCCAATCTCTTTCCCTATCATATAATTCACCCCTCCACTTT.

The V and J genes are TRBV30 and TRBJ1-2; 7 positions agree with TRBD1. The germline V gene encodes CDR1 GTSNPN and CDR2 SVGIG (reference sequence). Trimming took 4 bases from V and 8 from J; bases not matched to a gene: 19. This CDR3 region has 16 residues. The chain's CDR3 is CAWKTPTTRQGRGYTF. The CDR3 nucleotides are TGTGCCTGGAAAACCCCTACCACCCGACAGGGCCGGGGCTACACCTTC. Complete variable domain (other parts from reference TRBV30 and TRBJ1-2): SQTIHQWPATLVQPVGSPLSLECTVEGTSNPNLYWYRQAAGRGLQLLFYSVGIGQISSEVPQNLSASRPQDRQFILSSKKLLLSDSGFYLCAWKTPTTRQGRGYTFGSGTRLTVV.

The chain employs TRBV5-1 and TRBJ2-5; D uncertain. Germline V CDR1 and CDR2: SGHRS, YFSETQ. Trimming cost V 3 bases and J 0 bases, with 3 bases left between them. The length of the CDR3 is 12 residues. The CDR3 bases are TGCGCCAGCAGCTCTAACCAAGAGACCCAGTACTTC. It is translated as CASSSNQETQYF.

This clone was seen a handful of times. The CDR3: CASAGGYSNQPQHF. Written as DNA, the CDR3 is TGTGCTAGTGCCGGTGGCTATAGCAATCAGCCCCAGCATTTT. The chain links TRBV12-5 to TRBJ1-5; no firm D call. The V end lost 7 bases, the J end lost 0 bases, and 10 bases lay between the germline ends. CDR3 length: 14 amino acids. Germline lookup yields CDR1 LGHNT and CDR2 FRNRAP.

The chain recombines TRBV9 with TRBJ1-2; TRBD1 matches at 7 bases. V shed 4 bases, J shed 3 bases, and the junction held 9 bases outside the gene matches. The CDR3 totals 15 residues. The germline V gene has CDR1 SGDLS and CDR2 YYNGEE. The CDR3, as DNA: TGTGCCAGCAGCCCCTCCCACCAGGGGGACTATGGCTACACCTTC. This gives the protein CASSPSHQGDYGYTF. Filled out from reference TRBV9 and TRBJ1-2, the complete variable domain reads DSGVTQTPKHLITATGQRVTLRCSPRSGDLSVYWYQQSLDQGLQFLIQYYNGEERAKGNILERFSAQQFPDLHSELNLSSLELGDSALYFCASSPSHQGDYGYTFGSGTRLTVV.

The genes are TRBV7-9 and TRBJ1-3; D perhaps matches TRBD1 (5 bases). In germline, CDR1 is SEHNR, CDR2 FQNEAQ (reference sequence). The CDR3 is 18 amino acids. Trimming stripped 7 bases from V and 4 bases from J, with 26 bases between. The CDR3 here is CASNDFKGEAGPGNTIYF. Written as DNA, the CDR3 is TGTGCCAGCAACGACTTCAAAGGCGAGGCAGGGCCGGGAAACACCATATATTTT.

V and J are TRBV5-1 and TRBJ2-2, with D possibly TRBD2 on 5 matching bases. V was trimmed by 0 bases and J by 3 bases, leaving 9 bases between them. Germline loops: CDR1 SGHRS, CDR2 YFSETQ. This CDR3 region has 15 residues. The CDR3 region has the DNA TGCGCCAGCAGCTTGGGAGGGAGAGACACCGGGGAGCTGTTTTTT. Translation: CASSLGGRDTGELFF.

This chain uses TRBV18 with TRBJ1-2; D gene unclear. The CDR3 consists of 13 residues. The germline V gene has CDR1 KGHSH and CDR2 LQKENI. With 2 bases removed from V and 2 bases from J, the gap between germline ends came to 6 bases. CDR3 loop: CASSPTRNYGYTF. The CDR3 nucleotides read TGTGCCAGCTCACCAACCCGAAACTATGGCTACACCTTC. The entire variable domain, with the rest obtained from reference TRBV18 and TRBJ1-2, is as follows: NAGVMQNPRHLVRRRGQEARLRCSPMKGHSHVYWYRQLPEEGLKFMVYLQKENIIDESGMPKERFSAEFPKEGPSILRIQQVVRGDSAAYFCASSPTRNYGYTFGSGTRLTVV.

Here the CDR3 DNA reads TGCGCCAGCAGCCAAGAATTCCGGGACCTCTATGGCTACACCTTC. This sequence encodes CASSQEFRDLYGYTF. V and J are TRBV4-3 and TRBJ1-2; a possible D gene is TRBD1 (5 bases). The CDR3 is 15 amino acids. V lost 0 bases, J lost 4 bases, and 12 bases lay in between. Germline CDR1 reads LGHNA; CDR2 reads YSLEER.

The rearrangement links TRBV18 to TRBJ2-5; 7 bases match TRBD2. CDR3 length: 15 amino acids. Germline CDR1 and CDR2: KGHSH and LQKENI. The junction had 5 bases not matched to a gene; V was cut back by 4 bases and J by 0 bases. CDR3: CASSRRDYNQETQYF. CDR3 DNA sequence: TGTGCCAGCTCACGCCGGGACTACAACCAAGAGACCCAGTACTTC.

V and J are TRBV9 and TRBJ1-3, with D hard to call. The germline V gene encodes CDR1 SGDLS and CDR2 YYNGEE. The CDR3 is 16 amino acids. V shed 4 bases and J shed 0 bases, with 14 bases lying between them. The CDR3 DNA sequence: TGTGCCAGCAGCCCCCCCATGGGGATCTCTGGAAACACCATATATTTT. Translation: CASSPPMGISGNTIYF. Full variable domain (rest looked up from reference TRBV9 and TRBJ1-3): DSGVTQTPKHLITATGQRVTLRCSPRSGDLSVYWYQQSLDQGLQFLIQYYNGEERAKGNILERFSAQQFPDLHSELNLSSLELGDSALYFCASSPPMGISGNTIYFGEGSWLTVV.

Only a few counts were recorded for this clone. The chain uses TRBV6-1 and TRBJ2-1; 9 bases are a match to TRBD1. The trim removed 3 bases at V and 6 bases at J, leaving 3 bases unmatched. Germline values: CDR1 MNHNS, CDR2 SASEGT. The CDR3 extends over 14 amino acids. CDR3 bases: TGTGCCAGCAGTGAGAGGACAGGGGTCAATGAGCAGTTCTTC. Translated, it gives CASSERTGVNEQFF.

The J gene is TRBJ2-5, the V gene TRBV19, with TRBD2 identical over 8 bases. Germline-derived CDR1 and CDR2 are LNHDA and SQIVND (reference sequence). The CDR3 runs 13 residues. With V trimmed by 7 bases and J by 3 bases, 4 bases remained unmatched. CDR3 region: CASNPGREETQYF. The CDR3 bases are TGTGCCAGTAACCCCGGGAGGGAAGAGACCCAGTACTTC.

The CDR3 is CAGDMNTEAFF. The CDR3 nucleotides are TGTGCCGGGGACATGAACACTGAAGCTTTCTTT. The chain employs TRBV30 and TRBJ1-1; a weak D match, TRBD1 (6 bases). Trimming removed 8 bases from V and 0 bases from J, with 7 bases in between. Germline CDR1 reads GTSNPN; CDR2 reads SVGIG (reference sequence). The length of the CDR3 is 11 residues.

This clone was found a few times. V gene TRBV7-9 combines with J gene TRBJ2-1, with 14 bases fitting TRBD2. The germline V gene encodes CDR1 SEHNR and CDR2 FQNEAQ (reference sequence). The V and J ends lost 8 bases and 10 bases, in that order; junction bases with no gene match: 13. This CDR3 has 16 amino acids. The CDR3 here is CASQALGLAGGKEQFF. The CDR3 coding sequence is TGTGCCAGCCAAGCTTTAGGACTAGCGGGAGGAAAAGAGCAGTTCTTC.

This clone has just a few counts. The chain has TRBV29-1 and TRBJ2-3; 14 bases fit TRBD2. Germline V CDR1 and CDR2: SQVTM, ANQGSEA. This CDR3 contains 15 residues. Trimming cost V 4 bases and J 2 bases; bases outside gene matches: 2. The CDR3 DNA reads TGCAGCGTTGGGACTAGCGGGGGGTACACAGATACGCAGTATTTT. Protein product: CSVGTSGGYTDTQYF.

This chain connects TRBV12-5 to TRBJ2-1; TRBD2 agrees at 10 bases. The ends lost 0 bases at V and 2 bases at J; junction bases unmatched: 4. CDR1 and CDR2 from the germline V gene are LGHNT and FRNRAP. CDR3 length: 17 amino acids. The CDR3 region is CASGLVILAGAYNEQFF. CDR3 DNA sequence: TGTGCTAGTGGTTTGGTAATCCTAGCGGGAGCCTACAATGAGCAGTTCTTC.

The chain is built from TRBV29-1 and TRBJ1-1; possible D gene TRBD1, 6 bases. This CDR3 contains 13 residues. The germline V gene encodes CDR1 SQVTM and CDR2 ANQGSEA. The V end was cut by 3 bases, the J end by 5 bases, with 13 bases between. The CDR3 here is CSVDGQTMTEAFF. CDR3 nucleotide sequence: TGCAGCGTTGACGGACAGACGATGACTGAAGCTTTCTTT.

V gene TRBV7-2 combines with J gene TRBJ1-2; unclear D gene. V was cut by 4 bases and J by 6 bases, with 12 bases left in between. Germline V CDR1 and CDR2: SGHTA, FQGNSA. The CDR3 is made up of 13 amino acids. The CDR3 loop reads CASSSRGGNGYTF. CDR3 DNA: TGTGCCAGCAGCTCCCGGGGAGGGAATGGCTACACCTTC.